What follows are 19 T cell receptor beta chains derived from one specimen sequenced in a study of T cells in Graves' hyperthyroidism and ophthalmopathy. From RNA transcripts, TCR beta CDR3 regions were amplified. First-round RT-PCR of the TCR CDR3 relied on the HTBI primer set. MiXCR, applied by TCRdb to the multiplex PCR reads, yields one record per CDR3 protein. The data contain 350,000 to 450,000 distinct CDR3 sequences, roughly an eighth of them singletons. Material for sequencing was blood. These receptors were taken from a man between 45 and 60 years old with Graves' ophthalmopathy.

Ten or more counts support this clonotype. The rearrangement joins TRBV11-2 to TRBJ1-1; no firm D call. The CDR3 spans 12 residues. Germline CDR1 SGHAT, CDR2 FQNNGV. The V end was cut by 5 bases, the J end by 4 bases, with 8 bases between. DNA for the CDR3: TGTGCCAGCAGCCTTGACATCACTGAAGCTTTCTTT. Translation: CASSLDITEAFF.

There are many counts of this clonotype. The chain couples TRBV28 to TRBJ2-3; TRBD1 might be the D (6 bases). V was cut by 5 bases and J by 2 bases, with 11 bases left in between. The CDR3 runs 14 residues. In germline, CDR1 is MDHEN, CDR2 SYDVKM. The CDR3 region has the DNA TGTGCCAGCAGTCCACAGGGATACACAGATACGCAGTATTTT. Residues: CASSPQGYTDTQYF.

In its sample, this clonotype was seen many times. CDR3 in DNA: TGTGCCAGTGCCGAGACAGGGGCTTGGGAGACCCAGTACTTC. This encodes CASAETGAWETQYF. This chain connects TRBV2 to TRBJ2-5, with 8 bases that match TRBD1. V gave up 9 bases and J gave up 5 bases; unmatched junction bases: 11. Germline V gene data show CDR1 as SNHLY and CDR2 as FYNNEI. The CDR3 sequence is 14 residues long. The variable domain in full, completed from reference TRBV2 and TRBJ2-5, reads EPEVTQTPSHQVTQMGQEVILRCVPISNHLYFYWYRQILGQKVEFLVSFYNNEISEKSEIFDDQFSVERPDGSNFTLKIRSTKLEDSAMYFCASAETGAWETQYFGPGTRLLVL.

This clonotype was counted at least ten times. CDR3: CASGGGSPSSYEQYF. CDR3 in DNA: TGTGCCAGTGGGGGTGGGAGCCCAAGCTCCTACGAGCAGTACTTC. J is TRBJ2-7 and V is TRBV12-3 or TRBV12-4; D may match TRBD1 or TRBD2 (5 bases each). The CDR3 loop spans 15 amino acids. V was trimmed by 9 bases and J by 0 bases, leaving 18 bases between them.

Many counts were recorded for this clonotype. The CDR3: CASRTGTTLVEQYF. In DNA, the CDR3 is TGTGCCAGCAGGACCGGGACTACTCTCGTCGAGCAGTACTTC. The rearrangement uses TRBV28 and TRBJ2-7; 7 bases map to TRBD2. V was pared by 6 bases and J by 6 bases, with 11 bases of the junction left unmatched. Germline V gives CDR1 MDHEN, CDR2 SYDVKM. The length of the CDR3 is 14 residues.

The chain employs TRBV12-5 and TRBJ2-7; D is undetermined. The germline V and J ends were trimmed by 0 bases and 0 bases, with 15 bases remaining between them. The CDR3 spans 17 residues. Germline lookup yields CDR1 LGHNT and CDR2 FRNRAP. This chain's CDR3 is CASGLVAGWRGSYEQYF. In DNA, the CDR3 is TGTGCTAGTGGTTTGGTAGCTGGGTGGAGAGGCTCCTACGAGCAGTACTTC.

This clonotype was counted between two and nine times. This chain connects TRBV18 to TRBJ2-2; 7 bases are shared with TRBD2. The CDR3 has 16 amino acids. Trimming removed 2 bases from V and 3 bases from J; junction bases left unmatched: 6. Germline CDR1 reads KGHSH; CDR2 reads LQKENI. The CDR3 is CASSPSASGYTGELFF. CDR3 DNA: TGTGCCAGCTCACCATCGGCTAGCGGATACACCGGGGAGCTGTTTTTT.

This clonotype was counted ten times or more. The chain uses TRBV28 and TRBJ2-5, with TRBD2 matching 9 bases. V shed 7 bases, J shed 9 bases, and the junction held 9 bases outside the gene matches. The CDR3 sequence is 13 residues long. CDR1 MDHEN and CDR2 SYDVKM come from the germline V gene. The CDR3 reads CASTEAGGSSQYF. The CDR3 nucleotides are TGTGCCAGCACCGAAGCGGGAGGATCTTCCCAGTACTTC.

This clonotype was counted a few times. This chain joins TRBV6-1 and TRBJ1-2; D not resolved. The CDR3 covers 12 residues. Germline V lookup: CDR1 MNHNS, CDR2 SASEGT. V gave up 4 bases and J gave up 8 bases, with 11 bases separating them. CDR3 sequence: CASSATEGGYTF. The DNA for the CDR3 is TGTGCCAGCAGTGCTACAGAGGGCGGCTACACCTTC.

This clonotype was found a few times. V gene TRBV9 combines with J gene TRBJ1-3; D unclear. V lost 0 bases, J lost 0 bases, and 4 bases lay in between. CDR3 length: 14 amino acids. CDR1 and CDR2 (germline): SGDLS, YYNGEE. The CDR3 region is CASSVVGSGNTIYF. The CDR3 bases are TGTGCCAGCAGCGTAGTGGGCTCTGGAAACACCATATATTTT.

This clonotype was counted ten times or more. The chain employs TRBV29-1 and TRBJ2-3, with D possibly called TRBD1 or TRBD2 (5 bases each). The CDR3 has 13 residues. Germline V gives CDR1 SQVTM, CDR2 ANQGSEA. Trimming shortened V by 8 bases and J by 6 bases, and 18 bases separated the two germline ends. Written as DNA, the CDR3 is TGCAGCACCTCCGAGGGGAGCAGGGATACGCAGTATTTT. Protein: CSTSEGSRDTQYF.

This clonotype was found once. The CDR3 does not end in the conserved phenylalanine or tryptophan, so this is likely a read error. V is TRBV10-3 and J is TRBJ1-1; TRBD1 is a possible D gene (5 bases). This CDR3 is 16 amino acids long. Germline CDR1 and CDR2: ENHRY and SYGVKD. The germline V and J ends were trimmed by 10 bases and 5 bases, with 26 bases remaining between them. CDR3 protein: CATAGGGGQGQTEAFS. As DNA, the CDR3 is TGTGCCACCGCCGGGGGGGGAGGGCAGGGTCAGACTGAAGCTTTCTCT.

The chain carries TRBV6-1 and TRBJ2-3, with 7 positions matching TRBD2. The CDR3 spans 13 residues. CDR1 and CDR2 (germline): MNHNS, SASEGT. The V and J ends lost 2 bases and 7 bases, in that order; junction bases with no gene match: 3. The CDR3 DNA reads as TGTGCCAGCAGTGAACTAGCGGCTAATACGCAGTATTTT. This codes for CASSELAANTQYF.

This clonotype came up many times. V gene TRBV5-1 combines with J gene TRBJ2-7; 7 positions agree with TRBD1. Germline CDR1 is SGHRS and CDR2 is YFSETQ. The CDR3 totals 15 residues. V gave up 3 bases and J gave up 3 bases; unmatched junction bases: 9. CDR3 sequence reads: CASSYGQVEYYEQYF. As DNA, the CDR3 is TGCGCCAGCAGCTACGGACAGGTCGAATACTACGAGCAGTACTTC. Complete variable domain (other parts from reference TRBV5-1 and TRBJ2-7): KAGVTQTPRYLIKTRGQQVTLSCSPISGHRSVSWYQQTPGQGLQFLFEYFSETQRNKGNFPGRFSGRQFSNSRSEMNVSTLELGDSALYLCASSYGQVEYYEQYFGPGTRLTVT.

Ten or more counts support this clonotype. J is TRBJ2-7 and V is TRBV6-1; TRBD2 might be the D (5 bases). Trimming removed 4 bases at V and 0 bases at J, with 13 bases between. There are 15 residues in the CDR3. Germline loops: CDR1 MNHNS, CDR2 SASEGT. The CDR3 reads CASSVDSARSYEQYF. The CDR3 DNA is TGTGCCAGCAGTGTCGATAGCGCCCGCTCCTACGAGCAGTACTTC.

This clonotype has ten or more counts. The chain couples TRBV7-9 to TRBJ1-1; 9 nucleotides align to TRBD1. The CDR3 runs to 15 residues. CDR1 is SEHNR and CDR2 is FQNEAQ in the germline V gene (reference sequence). Trimming at V came to 5 bases and at J to 4 bases, leaving 8 bases not matched to a gene. The CDR3 loop is CASSRGQGRSTEAFF. CDR3 DNA sequence: TGTGCCAGCAGCCGAGGACAGGGGCGGTCCACTGAAGCTTTCTTT.

This clonotype has only one observation. The V gene is TRBV7-2, the J gene TRBJ2-1; 12 bases are shared with TRBD2. The CDR3 is 16 amino acids. V was clipped by 0 bases and J by 8 bases; unmatched bases: 5. Germline values: CDR1 SGHTA, CDR2 FQGNSA. CDR3 in DNA: TGTGCCAGCAGCTTAGCGAGGGGACTAGCGGGCGATGAGCAGTTCTTC. Amino acid sequence: CASSLARGLAGDEQFF.

This clonotype was picked up a small number of times. A much larger clone differs from this one at a single base, so this may be a read error. The chain is built from TRBV5-1 and TRBJ2-7; D remains unclear. Germline V lookup: CDR1 SGHRS, CDR2 YFSETQ. CDR3 length equals 15 residues. The V gene lost 0 bases and the J gene lost 4 bases, with 14 bases spanning the gap. CDR3 nucleotide sequence: TGCGCCAGCAGCTTGGGACGGCAGAGCCTATACGAGCAGTACTTC. Its translation: CASSLGRQSLYEQYF.

This clonotype showed up many times. J is TRBJ2-3 and V is TRBV9, with D perhaps matching TRBD2 (6 bases). The germline V and J ends were trimmed by 0 bases and 1 base, with 12 bases remaining between them. This CDR3 has 16 amino acids. Germline CDR1 is SGDLS and CDR2 is YYNGEE. The CDR3 spells CASSVGGDGGTDTQYF. The CDR3, as DNA: TGTGCCAGCAGCGTAGGGGGGGATGGGGGCACAGATACGCAGTATTTT.